These 22 T cell receptor beta chains came from one sample sequenced in a study of blood T cell repertoires in COVID-19 (TCRdb year 2020). Library construction relied on the immunoSEQ multiplex PCR assay. TCRdb's version of the immuneACCESS table is confined to in-frame rearrangements and falls short of the full clone set. An unresolved V gene accounts for under half of the shortfall where checked; the remainder is of unknown origin. The sample table holds 250,000 to 300,000 clones, of which roughly 83% were seen once. The top ten hold about 4.3% of the sample. Input material: peripheral blood. The receptor set was obtained from a man in his sixties who had recovered from COVID-19.

This chain joins TRBV19 and TRBJ1-1; D remains unclear. V lost 4 bases and J lost 1, with 16 bases in between. This CDR3 is built from 16 residues. Germline CDR1 and CDR2: LNHDA and SQIVND (reference sequence). The CDR3 region has the DNA TGTGCCAGTAGTACGCTAGATATCCCAGAGAACACTGAAGCTTTCTTT. Its translation is CASSTLDIPENTEAFF.

The chain links TRBV6-5 to TRBJ2-2; TRBD2 might be the D (7 bases). Germline loops: CDR1 MNHEY, CDR2 SVGAGI. CDR3 length equals 15 residues. Trimming removed 2 bases at V and 7 bases at J, with 14 bases between. As DNA, the CDR3 is TGTGCCAGCAGTTACGAGGGGGGCGGGAGCGGGGAGCTGTTTTTT. Encoded protein: CASSYEGGGSGELFF.

The V call is TRBV20-1, the J call TRBJ2-7; D not resolved. Germline V gives CDR1 DFQATT, CDR2 SNEGSKA (reference sequence). CDR3 length equals 11 residues. V was shortened by 3 bases and J by 2 bases, with 5 bases between the two germline ends. The CDR3 DNA follows: TGCAGTGCTAGCCGGGCCTACGAGCAGTACTTC. This gives the protein CSASRAYEQYF.

This clone was counted a few times. V usage is TRBV2 and J usage is TRBJ2-7; TRBD1 might be the D (6 bases). Germline V CDR1 and CDR2: SNHLY, FYNNEI. V shed 2 bases and J shed 4 bases, with 15 bases lying between them. CDR3 size: 15 residues. CDR3 nucleotides: TGTGCCAGCAGTGAATGGGGGCAGGGAGTATACGAGCAGTACTTC. Translating it yields CASSEWGQGVYEQYF.

V and J are TRBV29-1 and TRBJ1-1; tentatively, D is TRBD1 (5 bases). V lost 5 bases, J lost 4 bases, and 14 bases lay in between. The V gene's germline CDR1 is SQVTM and CDR2 ANQGSEA. The CDR3 covers 13 residues. The CDR3 protein is CSVPRQGITEAFF. The CDR3 nucleotides are TGCAGCGTTCCCAGGCAGGGCATCACTGAAGCTTTCTTT.

This sequence joins TRBV5-1 and TRBJ2-3, with D unresolved. The germline V and J ends were trimmed by 0 bases and 4 bases, with 6 bases remaining between them. The V gene's germline CDR1 is SGHRS and CDR2 YFSETQ. This CDR3 is built from 13 residues. The CDR3 here is CASSLAPSDTQYF. The CDR3 DNA sequence: TGCGCCAGCAGCTTGGCCCCTTCAGATACGCAGTATTTT.

This clone appeared once. The chain couples TRBV6-4 to TRBJ2-1, with D perhaps TRBD2 (6 bases). The CDR3 has 15 residues. V was trimmed by 0 bases and J by 4 bases, leaving 10 bases between them. Germline assignment: CDR1 MRHNA and CDR2 SNTAGT. The CDR3 coding sequence is TGTGCCAGCAGTGACTCATTTGCGGGATACAATGAGCAGTTCTTC. Translation gives CASSDSFAGYNEQFF.

The chain joins TRBV2 to TRBJ2-7; 10 bases agree with TRBD2. With V trimmed by 4 bases and J by 0 bases, 9 bases remained unmatched. The CDR3 is 17 residues long. CDR1 SNHLY and CDR2 FYNNEI come from the germline V gene. The CDR3 nucleotides read TGTGCCAGCAGTGTGGAGGGGATAGCGGGGGGCTCCTACGAGCAGTACTTC. It specifies CASSVEGIAGGSYEQYF.

V is TRBV9 and J is TRBJ2-1, with 8 nucleotides matching TRBD1. This CDR3 is built from 15 residues. Germline CDR1 SGDLS, CDR2 YYNGEE. The ends lost 0 bases at V and 8 bases at J; junction bases unmatched: 7. CDR3 coding DNA: TGTGCCAGCAGCGTAGCGTCAGGGGGCAGGGATGAGCAGTTCTTC. Its protein is CASSVASGGRDEQFF.

The chain has TRBV5-1 and TRBJ2-5; 7 bases agree with TRBD1. Trimming cost V 3 bases and J 3 bases; bases outside gene matches: 2. Germline values: CDR1 SGHRS, CDR2 YFSETQ. CDR3 length: 13 amino acids. CDR3 sequence reads: CASSSQGEETQYF. CDR3 sequence (DNA): TGCGCCAGCAGCTCCCAGGGGGAAGAGACCCAGTACTTC.

The genes are TRBV30 and TRBJ2-7, with 7 bases that match TRBD1. The V segment lost 2 bases and the J segment 2 bases; nucleotides outside the gene matches: 6. This CDR3 region has 14 residues. Germline-derived CDR1 and CDR2 are GTSNPN and SVGIG (reference sequence). CDR3 nucleotide sequence: TGTGCCTGGAGTTCCGGGACAGCACCCTACGAGCAGTACTTC. Translation gives CAWSSGTAPYEQYF. The variable domain in full, with the rest retrieved from reference TRBV30 and TRBJ2-7, is SQTIHQWPATLVQPVGSPLSLECTVEGTSNPNLYWYRQAAGRGLQLLFYSVGIGQISSEVPQNLSASRPQDRQFILSSKKLLLSDSGFYLCAWSSGTAPYEQYFGPGTRLTVT.

The CDR3 sequence: CASTELAGGILETQYF. The CDR3 nucleotides are TGTGCCAGCACCGAGCTAGCGGGAGGGATTCTAGAGACCCAGTACTTC. This rearrangement joins TRBV2 to TRBJ2-5; 12 bases are shared with TRBD2. The CDR3 is 16 amino acids. The ends lost 7 bases at V and 4 bases at J; junction bases unmatched: 10. Per the germline V gene, CDR1 is SNHLY and CDR2 is FYNNEI.

The chain employs TRBV7-6 and TRBJ2-7, with a possible D match to TRBD2 (9 bases). Germline CDR1 is SGHVS and CDR2 is FNYEAQ. This CDR3 has 20 amino acids. Trimming stripped 6 bases from V and 4 bases from J, with 34 bases between. Here the CDR3 DNA reads TGTGCCAGCAGTCCCGAGGACAGGGCTACTGCGGGGGGGCATGGGTACGAGCAGTACTTC. Its protein product is CASSPEDRATAGGHGYEQYF.

This clone was counted a few times. V gene TRBV21-1 combines with J gene TRBJ2-4; the listed D gene, TRBD2, was not tested against the DNA. TRBV21-1 is classified as a pseudogene. This CDR3 contains 18 residues. The CDR3 bases are TGTGCCAGCAGCAAAGCGCTACTAGGGAAAATACCCAAAAACATTCAGTACTTC. Encoded protein: CASSKALLGKIPKNIQYF.

The chain combines TRBV12-3 or TRBV12-4 with TRBJ2-5, with D possibly TRBD2 on 6 matching bases. The CDR3 consists of 11 residues. V was clipped by 6 bases and J by 7 bases, with 9 bases between them. In DNA form, the CDR3 reads TGTGCCAGCAGCTTGGGGGGGACCCAGTACTTC. Encoded protein: CASSLGGTQYF.

The chain joins TRBV5-4 to TRBJ1-6, with 7 bases aligning to TRBD1. Looked up from germline, CDR1 is SGHNT and CDR2 is YYREEE (reference sequence). The J segment lost 14 bases and the V segment lost 5 bases, leaving 13 bases of the junction unmatched. The CDR3 is made up of 14 amino acids. CDR3 nucleotide sequence: TGTGCCAGCAGTCCTCAGGGGGGAGAGGTTGCCCTCCACTTT. Protein product: CASSPQGGEVALHF.

The V call is TRBV27, the J call TRBJ1-6; 8 positions match TRBD1. With 6 bases clipped from V and 7 bases from J, the junction kept 8 bases outside the gene matches. The CDR3 runs to 15 residues. The germline V gene encodes CDR1 MNHEY and CDR2 SMNVEV (reference sequence). CDR3 amino acids: CASSQGQGGNSPLHF. In DNA form, the CDR3 reads TGTGCCAGCAGCCAAGGACAGGGTGGAAATTCACCCCTCCACTTT.

Note on this clone: Distinct nucleotide sequences in the sample also encode this CDR3. V usage is TRBV5-1 and J usage is TRBJ2-3, with 8 bases aligning to TRBD1. CDR3 length: 15 residues. Per the germline V gene, CDR1 is SGHRS and CDR2 is YFSETQ. The ends lost 2 bases at V and 0 bases at J; junction bases unmatched: 2. This chain's CDR3 is CASSLGQGSTDTQYF. The DNA for the CDR3 is TGCGCCAGCAGCTTAGGACAGGGAAGCACAGATACGCAGTATTTT.

The gene calls are TRBV19 and TRBJ1-2; D unclear. CDR3 length: 15 residues. Trimming took 5 bases from V and 7 from J, leaving 20 bases between them. CDR1 LNHDA and CDR2 SQIVND come from the germline V gene (reference sequence). Written as DNA, the CDR3 is TGTGCCAGTAGTCCCGTCGAGACTTTTTTGTCTGGCTACACCTTC. This translates into CASSPVETFLSGYTF.

The chain has TRBV5-4 and TRBJ2-2, with TRBD1 as a possible D gene (6 bases). V was clipped by 2 bases and J by 5 bases, with 13 bases between them. The CDR3 runs to 15 residues. Germline V gives CDR1 SGHNT, CDR2 YYREEE (reference sequence). In nucleotides, the CDR3 is TGTGCCAGCAGCTTCCCACAGGGCGGGACCGGGGAGCTGTTTTTT. Encoded protein: CASSFPQGGTGELFF. Full variable domain (outside the CDR3, taken from reference TRBV5-4 and TRBJ2-2): ETGVTQSPTHLIKTRGQQVTLRCSSQSGHNTVSWYQQALGQGPQFIFQYYREEENGRGNFPPRFSGLQFPNYSSELNVNALELDDSALYLCASSFPQGGTGELFFGEGSRLTVL.

V gene TRBV5-1 combines with J gene TRBJ2-1; 8 positions agree with TRBD2. The J segment lost 9 bases and the V segment lost 0 bases, leaving 5 bases of the junction unmatched. The CDR3 has 14 amino acids. From germline, CDR1 is SGHRS and CDR2 YFSETQ. In nucleotides, the CDR3 is TGCGCCAGCAGCTTGGACGGGAGGGTAGGTGAGCAGTTCTTC. Translated: CASSLDGRVGEQFF.

This clone was picked up one time. The CDR3 protein is CASSRTGELDTDTQYF. The CDR3 nucleotides are TGTGCCAGCAGTCGGACGGGGGAGTTAGACACAGATACGCAGTATTTT. J is TRBJ2-3 and V is TRBV9; tentative D call: TRBD2 (6 bases). Germline V gene sequence: CDR1 SGDLS, CDR2 YYNGEE. The CDR3 is 16 residues long. V gave up 5 bases and J gave up 2 bases, with 18 bases separating them.